The clone carrying this T cell receptor beta chain has a handful of counts. The source of the sample is a study of blood T cell repertoires in COVID-19. V shed 8 bases, J shed 0 bases, and the junction held 7 bases outside the gene matches. The CDR3 consists of 15 residues. CDR1 is LGHNA, CDR2 YNFKEQ, per germline. TCRdb's copy holds only in-frame clones and misses some; the assay was immunoSEQ multiplex PCR. Of fewer than 250,000 clones listed, 88% were seen once; the top ten hold approximately 4.5%. V is TRBV4-2 and J is TRBJ1-3; 7 bases match TRBD1. Sequences were obtained from peripheral blood. The TCR comes from a human donor in a cohort sampled during active COVID-19. CDR3 protein: CASGGTATSGNTIYF. Here the CDR3 DNA reads TGTGCCAGCGGAGGGACAGCTACCTCTGGAAACACCATATATTTT.